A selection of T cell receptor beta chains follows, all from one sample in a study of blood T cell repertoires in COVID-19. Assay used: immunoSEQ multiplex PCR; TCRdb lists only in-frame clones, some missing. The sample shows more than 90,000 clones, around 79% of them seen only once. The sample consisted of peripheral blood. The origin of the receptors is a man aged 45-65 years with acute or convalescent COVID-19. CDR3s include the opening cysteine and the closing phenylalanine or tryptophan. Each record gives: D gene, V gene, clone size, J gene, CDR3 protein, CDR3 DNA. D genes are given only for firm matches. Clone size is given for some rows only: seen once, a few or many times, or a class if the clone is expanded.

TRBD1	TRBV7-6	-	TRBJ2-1	CASSWGQDEQFF	TGTGCCAGCAGCTGGGGACAGGATGAGCAGTTCTTC
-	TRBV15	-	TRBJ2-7	CATSRASGVGEQYF	TGTGCCACCAGCAGAGCAAGCGGCGTTGGCGAGCAGTACTTC
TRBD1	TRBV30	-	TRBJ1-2	CAWRAGGGYTF	TGTGCCTGGAGGGCAGGGGGTGGCTACACCTTC
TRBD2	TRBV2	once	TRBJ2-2	CASSGGRLAEINTGELFF	TGTGCCAGCAGTGGGGGCAGACTAGCGGAGATAAACACCGGGGAGCTGTTTTTT
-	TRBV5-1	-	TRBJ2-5	CASSLGLLLVQETQYF	TGCGCCAGCAGCTTGGGACTTCTCCTTGTACAAGAGACCCAGTACTTC
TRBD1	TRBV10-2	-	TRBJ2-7	CASSRGQGYEQYF	TGCGCCAGCAGTCGCGGACAGGGGTACGAGCAGTACTTC
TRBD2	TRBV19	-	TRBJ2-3	CASSISGSHHTDTQYF	TGTGCCAGTAGTATTAGCGGGAGCCACCACACAGATACGCAGTATTTT
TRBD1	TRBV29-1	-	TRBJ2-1	CSVSRDRSSYNEQFF	TGCAGCGTCTCCAGGGACAGGAGCTCCTACAATGAGCAGTTCTTC
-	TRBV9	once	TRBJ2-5	CASSPSGLIQETQYF	TGTGCCAGCAGTCCCAGCGGCCTTATACAAGAGACCCAGTACTTC
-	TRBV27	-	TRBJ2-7	CASRRPTGPYEQYF	TGTGCCAGCAGACGTCCGACAGGTCCCTACGAGCAGTACTTC
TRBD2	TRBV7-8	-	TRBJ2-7	CASSLGSSGVSYEQYF	TGTGCCAGCAGCTTAGGATCGAGCGGGGTCTCCTACGAGCAGTACTTC
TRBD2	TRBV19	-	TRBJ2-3	CASSTPPGLAGEADTQYF	TGTGCCAGTAGTACCCCACCGGGACTAGCGGGAGAGGCAGATACGCAGTATTTT
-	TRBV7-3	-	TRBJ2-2	CASSLGASGELFF	TGTGCCAGCAGCTTAGGGGCCTCCGGGGAGCTGTTTTTT
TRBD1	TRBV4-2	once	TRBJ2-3	CASSPTGGASDTQYF	TGTGCCAGCAGTCCAACAGGGGGCGCTTCGGATACGCAGTATTTT
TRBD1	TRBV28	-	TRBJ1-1	CASSENRGRSAEAFF	TGTGCCAGCAGTGAGAACAGGGGGCGTAGCGCTGAAGCTTTCTTT
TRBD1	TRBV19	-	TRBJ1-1	CASSITRTGGREAFF	TGTGCCAGTAGTATCACGCGGACAGGGGGACGAGAAGCTTTCTTT
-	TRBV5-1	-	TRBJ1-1	CASSLDRGLGWYTEAFF	TGCGCCAGCAGCTTGGATCGGGGTTTGGGGTGGTACACTGAAGCTTTCTTT